The 30 T cell receptor beta chains below were found in one sample sequenced in a study of T cells after yellow fever vaccination. TCRdb ran MiXCR on the 5' RACE reads and lists one entry per CDR3 protein. The data contain 100,000 to 150,000 distinct CDR3 sequences, about 8.8% of them singletons. Sequenced material: CD8+ T cells sorted from PBMCs, taken on the day of the yellow fever booster vaccination. These TCRs come from a man between 18 and 35 years old who received the YFV17D yellow fever vaccine.

In this sample, this clonotype turned up a few times. V gene TRBV27 combines with J gene TRBJ1-2; perhaps TRBD1 as D (6 bases). V was shortened by 5 bases and J by 4 bases, with 14 bases between the two germline ends. The CDR3 has 14 residues. Germline V gene data show CDR1 as MNHEY and CDR2 as SMNVEV (reference sequence). Here the CDR3 DNA reads TGTGCCAGCAGTGCCTCAGGGGAGGGCTATGGCTACACCTTC. It codes for CASSASGEGYGYTF.

The chain recombines TRBV15 with TRBJ1-2, with no clear D. Germline CDR1 LNHNV, CDR2 YYDKDF (reference sequence). V was cut by 0 bases and J by 4 bases, with 12 bases left in between. There are 15 residues in the CDR3. The CDR3 sequence is CATSRDTYSRYGYTF. Here the CDR3 DNA reads TGTGCCACCAGCAGAGATACGTACAGTCGCTATGGCTACACCTTC.

This rearrangement joins TRBV5-1 to TRBJ2-2; TRBD2 matches at 8 bases. This CDR3 is 19 amino acids long. J lost 0 bases, V lost 2 bases, and 12 bases had no gene match. CDR1 is SGHRS and CDR2 is YFSETQ in the germline V gene. This CDR3 is CASSLVYPAGASNTGELFF. The CDR3 DNA reads TGCGCCAGCAGCTTAGTTTACCCAGCGGGGGCCTCGAACACCGGGGAGCTGTTTTTT.

This clonotype appeared a few times. This chain joins TRBV4-2 and TRBJ2-4; D perhaps matches TRBD2 (5 bases). The CDR3 covers 19 residues. Trimming left V 0 bases short and J 0 bases short, with 18 bases between. Per germline, CDR1 LGHNA and CDR2 YNFKEQ. CDR3 loop: CASSQDYLGGELAKNIQYF. In DNA form, the CDR3 reads TGTGCCAGCAGCCAAGATTACTTGGGTGGGGAGCTAGCCAAAAACATTCAGTACTTC.

J is TRBJ1-5 and V is TRBV4-1, with D hard to call. Germline V gene lookup returns CDR1 MGHRA and CDR2 YSYEKL. This CDR3 has 17 amino acids. V was cut by 0 bases and J by 5 bases, with 17 bases left in between. The CDR3, as DNA: TGCGCCAGCAGCCAAGATTACGGGAACATGAAGGATCAGCCCCAGCATTTT. This codes for CASSQDYGNMKDQPQHF.

CDR3: CASSPGHGPNQPQHF. The CDR3 region has the DNA TGTGCCAGTAGCCCGGGGCACGGGCCAAATCAGCCCCAGCATTTT. The V call is TRBV19, the J call TRBJ1-5; D perhaps matches TRBD1 (5 bases). V lost 6 bases and J lost 4, with 16 bases in between. The CDR3 length is 15 residues. The germline V gene has CDR1 LNHDA and CDR2 SQIVND (reference sequence).

This clonotype showed up just a few times. The chain combines TRBV12-3 or TRBV12-4 with TRBJ1-1; no clear D gene. V was shortened by 5 bases and J by 0 bases, with 19 bases between the two germline ends. The CDR3 spans 17 residues. The CDR3 bases are TGTGCCAGCAGTGCCCCCGGACGGATGGAGATGAACACTGAAGCTTTCTTT. It yields the protein CASSAPGRMEMNTEAFF.

This clonotype has more than one count but fewer than ten. The rearrangement joins TRBV12-5 to TRBJ2-3, with D maybe TRBD2 (6 bases). This CDR3 is 15 amino acids long. Germline values: CDR1 LGHNT, CDR2 FRNRAP. V was clipped by 7 bases and J by 1 base, with 15 bases between them. CDR3 bases: TGTGCTAGTGCCTCGACTTCGGGAGGCACAGATACGCAGTATTTT. Residues: CASASTSGGTDTQYF.

The CDR3 DNA reads TGCGCCAGCAGCCAAGAGAGTGGGGGTGGCATGAACACTGAAGCTTTCTTT. Protein product: CASSQESGGGMNTEAFF. The chain carries TRBV4-1 and TRBJ1-1; D may be TRBD1 (5 bases). CDR3 length: 17 amino acids. Trimming removed 0 bases at V and 0 bases at J, with 14 bases between. Per the germline V gene, CDR1 is MGHRA and CDR2 is YSYEKL.

The chain uses TRBV6-5 and TRBJ2-5; 8 bases match TRBD1. Germline CDR1 reads MNHEY; CDR2 reads SVGAGI. The CDR3 has 16 residues. Trimming at V came to 0 bases and at J to 4 bases, leaving 7 bases not matched to a gene. CDR3 region: CASSYSRTGLGETQYF. CDR3 DNA: TGTGCCAGCAGTTACTCCAGGACAGGGCTTGGAGAGACCCAGTACTTC.

This clonotype was observed a few times. The V and J genes are TRBV29-1 and TRBJ2-3; TRBD1 aligns across 9 bases. The CDR3 runs to 16 residues. The V gene's germline CDR1 is SQVTM and CDR2 ANQGSEA. Trimming removed 2 bases from V and 0 bases from J; junction bases left unmatched: 6. Here the CDR3 DNA reads TGCAGCGTTGAATCGGGACAGGGCACTAGCACAGATACGCAGTATTTT. It encodes CSVESGQGTSTDTQYF.

This clonotype was picked up a small number of times. V is TRBV6-5 and J is TRBJ2-5; perhaps TRBD1 as D (5 bases). CDR3 length equals 13 residues. Germline loops: CDR1 MNHEY, CDR2 SVGAGI. Trimming took off 6 bases at V and 5 bases at J, with 13 bases between the two ends. The CDR3 sequence is CASSNTGAETQYF. Written as DNA, the CDR3 is TGTGCCAGCAGCAACACTGGGGCGGAGACCCAGTACTTC.

This clonotype showed up just a few times. The rearrangement joins TRBV9 to TRBJ2-7; 9 bases are a match to TRBD1. Germline V gene data show CDR1 as SGDLS and CDR2 as YYNGEE. Unmatched junction bases numbered 5, after V lost 3 bases and J lost 7 bases. CDR3 length: 13 residues. Written as DNA, the CDR3 is TGTGCCAGCAGCGCATACGGGACAGGGGAGCAGTACTTC. This codes for CASSAYGTGEQYF. The whole variable domain, remainder taken from reference TRBV9 and TRBJ2-7, is DSGVTQTPKHLITATGQRVTLRCSPRSGDLSVYWYQQSLDQGLQFLIQYYNGEERAKGNILERFSAQQFPDLHSELNLSSLELGDSALYFCASSAYGTGEQYFGPGTRLTVT.

The chain links TRBV4-1 to TRBJ1-1; no firm D call. The V end lost 0 bases, the J end lost 6 bases, and 14 bases lay between the germline ends. CDR1 is MGHRA and CDR2 is YSYEKL in the germline V gene. The CDR3 runs to 15 residues. As DNA, the CDR3 is TGCGCCAGCAGCCAAGATAATAGCGGACTCTCTGAAGCTTTCTTT. The encoded protein is CASSQDNSGLSEAFF.

The chain uses TRBV7-9 and TRBJ2-3; D gene unclear. The CDR3 contains 12 residues. Trimming took off 0 bases at V and 6 bases at J, with 4 bases between the two ends. CDR1 and CDR2 from the germline V gene are SEHNR and FQNEAQ (reference sequence). CDR3: CASSLATDTQYF. CDR3 bases: TGTGCCAGCAGCTTAGCGACGGATACGCAGTATTTT.

The chain joins TRBV4-1 to TRBJ2-1, with D uncertain. The V gene lost 6 bases and the J gene lost 7 bases, with 7 bases spanning the gap. CDR3 size: 11 residues. The germline CDR1 and CDR2 sequences are MGHRA and YSYEKL. The CDR3 coding sequence is TGCGCCAGCAGGGTACAAAATGAGCAGTTCTTC. This translates into CASRVQNEQFF.

A word on this clonotype: In this CDR3 the conserved last residue, phenylalanine or tryptophan, is missing, so a read error is likely. The limits of the CDR3 on the DNA are not certain, so only TCRdb's listed CDR3 is given. The genes are TRBV29-1 and TRBJ1-1; the listed D gene, TRBD1, was not tested against the DNA. Both ends counted, the CDR3 spans 8 residues. Germline lookup yields CDR1 SQVTM and CDR2 ANQGSEA. CDR3 sequence: CSVTPGAG.

This clonotype was counted between two and nine times. Written as DNA, the CDR3 is TGTGCCAGCAGCCCACGCGGAGGTTCCTACGAGCAGTACGTC. As protein: CASSPRGGSYEQYV. The J gene is TRBJ2-7, the V gene TRBV13; D is possibly TRBD2 (5 bases). The germline CDR1 and CDR2 sequences are PRHDT and FYEKMQ (reference sequence). The CDR3 spans 14 residues. Trimming left V 5 bases short and J 1 base short, with 12 bases between.

The rearrangement uses TRBV20-1 and TRBJ2-7; D remains ambiguous. With 3 bases removed from V and 3 bases from J, the gap between germline ends came to 12 bases. Germline V lookup: CDR1 DFQATT, CDR2 SNEGSKA (reference sequence). CDR3 length: 13 residues. The CDR3 reads CSARGRAGYEQYF. The CDR3 DNA follows: TGCAGTGCTAGGGGCCGGGCAGGCTACGAGCAGTACTTC.

This clonotype was observed at least ten times. V is TRBV20-1 and J is TRBJ1-6, with a weak D call TRBD1 (6 bases). Per germline, CDR1 DFQATT and CDR2 SNEGSKA (reference sequence). V was trimmed by 1 base and J by 8 bases, leaving 18 bases between them. The CDR3 spans 16 residues. Here the CDR3 DNA reads TGCAGTGCTAGAGCTACAGGGTACAGTTTCTATTCACCCCTCCACTTT. It is translated as CSARATGYSFYSPLHF.

This clonotype showed up just a few times. This chain joins TRBV7-8 and TRBJ1-5; 7 nucleotides align to TRBD1. This CDR3 has 13 residues. The V gene end was trimmed by 5 bases and the J gene end by 7 bases; junction bases not matched to a gene: 5. CDR1 and CDR2 (germline): SGHVS, FQNEAQ. CDR3 region: CASSQRGQQPQHF. In DNA, the CDR3 is TGTGCCAGCAGCCAGAGGGGGCAACAGCCCCAGCATTTT. Filled out from reference TRBV7-8 and TRBJ1-5, the complete variable domain reads GAGVSQSPRYKVAKRGQDVALRCDPISGHVSLFWYQQALGQGPEFLTYFQNEAQLDKSGLPSDRFFAERPEGSVSTLKIQRTQQEDSAVYLCASSQRGQQPQHFGDGTRLSIL.

The DNA of the CDR3 is TGTGCCAGCAGCTTAGTCCGGGAGGAGCAGTACTTC. Translated, it gives CASSLVREEQYF. This rearrangement joins TRBV7-9 to TRBJ2-7; D is possibly TRBD2 (6 bases). Germline-derived CDR1 and CDR2 are SEHNR and FQNEAQ (reference sequence). Deletions cut 1 base from V and 7 bases from J, with 8 bases between. The CDR3 contains 12 residues.

This clonotype was picked up a small number of times. The chain carries TRBV12-3 or TRBV12-4 and TRBJ2-7, with D perhaps matching TRBD2 (6 bases). Trimming cost V 5 bases and J 3 bases, with 17 bases left between them. CDR3 size: 15 residues. The CDR3 is CASSPWGDGNYEQYF. CDR3 bases: TGTGCCAGCAGTCCCTGGGGGGACGGAAACTACGAGCAGTACTTC.

This clonotype has a count of ten or more. This CDR3 is CASGTGLGDEQFF. The CDR3 bases are TGTGCCAGCGGGACAGGCCTTGGGGATGAGCAGTTCTTC. The chain is built from TRBV6-5 and TRBJ2-1, with 8 bases matching TRBD1. The V gene's germline CDR1 is MNHEY and CDR2 SVGAGI. V trimming: 8 bases; J trimming: 8 bases; junction bases outside the gene matches: 8. The CDR3 is made up of 13 amino acids.

This clonotype was detected a few times. This sequence joins TRBV9 and TRBJ2-5; D is uncertain. The CDR3 length is 13 residues. The germline V gene has CDR1 SGDLS and CDR2 YYNGEE. The germline V and J ends were trimmed by 0 bases and 7 bases, with 10 bases remaining between them. In nucleotides, the CDR3 is TGTGCCAGCAGCGTAGAGGGCGAAGGGACCCAGTACTTC. Encoded protein: CASSVEGEGTQYF.

This clonotype was counted only a few times. The chain has TRBV5-1 and TRBJ1-2; D possibly corresponds to TRBD1 (6 bases). The CDR3 has 17 residues. Trimming stripped 3 bases from V and 7 bases from J, with 25 bases between. Germline loops: CDR1 SGHRS, CDR2 YFSETQ. CDR3 protein: CASSYPFVIRGSRGYTF. Here the CDR3 DNA reads TGCGCCAGCAGCTACCCATTCGTGATCAGGGGTTCTCGTGGCTACACCTTC.

This clonotype was detected only a few times. The genes are TRBV7-2 and TRBJ2-7; D may be TRBD1 or TRBD2 (5 bases each). V was shortened by 1 base and J by 3 bases, with 10 bases between the two germline ends. The CDR3 covers 14 residues. The germline V gene encodes CDR1 SGHTA and CDR2 FQGNSA. In DNA form, the CDR3 reads TGTGCCAGCAGCTTAGACCCGAGGGGCTACGAGCAGTACTTC. Translation: CASSLDPRGYEQYF.

This clonotype has only a few counts. The chain joins TRBV7-6 to TRBJ1-4; D unclear. Germline V lookup: CDR1 SGHVS, CDR2 FNYEAQ. Trimming pared 3 bases from V and 4 bases from J, leaving 9 bases between. This CDR3 contains 14 residues. CDR3 sequence reads: CASSFMDLNEKLFF. CDR3 DNA sequence: TGTGCCAGCAGCTTTATGGACCTTAATGAAAAACTGTTTTTT. The variable domain in full, with the rest retrieved from reference TRBV7-6 and TRBJ1-4, is GAGVSQSPRYKVTKRGQDVALRCDPISGHVSLYWYRQALGQGPEFLTYFNYEAQQDKSGLPNDRFSAERPEGSISTLTIQRTEQRDSAMYRCASSFMDLNEKLFFGSGTQLSVL.

The rearrangement joins TRBV6-5 to TRBJ2-2; D gene ambiguous. V lost 6 bases and J lost 7, with 9 bases in between. CDR3 length equals 12 residues. Germline CDR1 is MNHEY and CDR2 is SVGAGI. Here the CDR3 reads CASSYQNGELFF. CDR3 bases: TGTGCCAGCAGCTATCAGAACGGGGAGCTGTTTTTT.

The rearrangement joins TRBV10-3 to TRBJ2-5; TRBD2 aligns across 8 bases. The junction had 7 bases not matched to a gene; V was cut back by 5 bases and J by 5 bases. This CDR3 has 14 amino acids. Germline lookup yields CDR1 ENHRY and CDR2 SYGVKD. Here the CDR3 DNA reads TGTGCCATCAGTTTAGCGGGGCAGGGGGAGACCCAGTACTTC. Translated, it gives CAISLAGQGETQYF.